The subject of this entry is one T cell receptor (beta chain). The repertoire was sequenced with immunoSEQ multiplex PCR; TCRdb's copy has only in-frame clones and lacks some. Altogether roughly 80,000 clones are present, about 91% being singletons, with the ten largest covering around 2.6%. This record belongs to a study of T cell changes during pregnancy in multiple sclerosis. V was shortened by 10 bases and J by 4 bases, with 23 bases between the two germline ends. This CDR3 region has 15 residues. Germline V CDR1 and CDR2: MNHEY, SMNVEV (reference sequence). The sequenced sample was peripheral blood, obtained before pregnancy. This receptor was obtained from a female donor with multiple sclerosis, enrolled in a pregnancy study. This chain connects TRBV27 to TRBJ2-7; D not resolved. As DNA, the CDR3 is TGTGCCATCCGTCCAGATGCCCCAAAATTATACGAGCAGTACTTC. Its protein is CAIRPDAPKLYEQYF.